Given below is one TCR beta chain in context. As yet, its antigen is unknown. The CDR3 has 12 amino acids. Germline-derived CDR1 and CDR2 are GTSNPN and SVGIG (reference sequence). V lost 6 bases and J lost 3, with 11 bases in between. TCRdb re-called clones via MiXCR from the PCR reads. This table holds some 12,000 clones, 30% to 35% found once. The data originate from a study of metastatic and nonmetastatic thyroid tumors. In the study overall: Peripheral blood and tumor or nodule samples from malignant and benign thyroid patients were compared.

Patients had received no treatment of any kind before thyroid surgery. Study-wide points: As reported, TCR beta diversity in blood and tumor was significantly higher in malignant thyroid tumors than in benign nodules.

The sequence was obtained from a female donor with papillary thyroid cancer or a benign thyroid nodule (not recorded which). Some clones in this sample may be carry-over from other donors' samples. The chain employs TRBV30 and TRBJ1-2; tentatively, D is TRBD1 (5 bases). The sequenced sample was tumor tissue. The CDR3 DNA reads as TGTGCCTGCAAACAAGGGGACTATGGCTACACCTTC. This gives the protein CACKQGDYGYTF.